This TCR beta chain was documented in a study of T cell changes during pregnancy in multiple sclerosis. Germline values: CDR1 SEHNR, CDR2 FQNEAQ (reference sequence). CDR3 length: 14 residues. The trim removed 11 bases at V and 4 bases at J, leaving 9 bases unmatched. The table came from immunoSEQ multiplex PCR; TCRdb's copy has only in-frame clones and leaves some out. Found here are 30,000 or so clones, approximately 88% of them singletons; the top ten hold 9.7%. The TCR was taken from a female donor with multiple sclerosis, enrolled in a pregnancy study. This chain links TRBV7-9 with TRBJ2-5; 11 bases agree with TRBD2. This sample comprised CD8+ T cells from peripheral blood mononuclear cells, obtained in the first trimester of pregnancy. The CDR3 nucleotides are TGTGCCGGCCATAGCGGGGGGGCGCGAGAGACCCAGTACTTC. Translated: CAGHSGGARETQYF.